A single sample gave rise to the 22 T cell receptor beta chains below, sequenced in a study of blood T cell repertoires in COVID-19. The protocol was immunoSEQ multiplex PCR, while the TCRdb copy is restricted to in-frame clones and leaves out a portion. The data show 250,000 or so clones, with around 88% seen just once and around 6.6% held by the top ten. Source material: peripheral blood. These receptors originate from a woman in her twenties or thirties with COVID-19, enrolled during active disease.

This clone has a handful of counts. The chain uses TRBV5-1 and TRBJ2-2; the D gene is possibly TRBD2 (7 bases). Trimming shortened V by 8 bases and J by 5 bases, and 16 bases separated the two germline ends. CDR3 size: 14 residues. Germline V CDR1 and CDR2: SGHRS, YFSETQ. The CDR3 DNA sequence: TGCGCCAGTAGGGAGGGGGAAGAGACCGGGGAGCTGTTTTTT. It translates to CASREGEETGELFF.

The rearrangement joins TRBV11-3 to TRBJ1-2; D uncertain. The CDR3 consists of 13 residues. Germline V lookup: CDR1 SGHNT, CDR2 YENEEA. V lost 1 base and J 8 bases, leaving 11 bases between the germline ends. The CDR3 nucleotides are TGTGCCAGCAGCTTAGGTCGAGAGGGAGGCTACACCTTC. Amino acids: CASSLGREGGYTF.

V is TRBV19 and J is TRBJ1-1; 7 bases line up with TRBD1. The CDR3 sequence is 13 residues long. CDR1 is LNHDA, CDR2 SQIVND, per germline (reference sequence). J was trimmed by 1 base and V by 6 bases; bases with no gene match: 2. In DNA form, the CDR3 reads TGTGCCAGTAGCCGACAGGGGAACACTGAAGCTTTCTTT. As protein: CASSRQGNTEAFF.

V gene TRBV9 combines with J gene TRBJ1-2; D is unclear. V was clipped by 0 bases and J by 3 bases, with 6 bases between them. The CDR3 is 13 amino acids. The germline V gene has CDR1 SGDLS and CDR2 YYNGEE. This CDR3 is CASSVGPDYGYTF. Here the CDR3 DNA reads TGTGCCAGCAGCGTAGGCCCGGACTATGGCTACACCTTC.

V is TRBV3-1 (or the pseudogene TRBV3-2) and J is TRBJ1-1; D is undetermined. In germline, CDR1 is LGHDT, CDR2 YNNKEL (reference sequence). V shed 7 bases and J shed 3 bases, with 21 bases lying between them. CDR3 size: 16 residues. The CDR3 protein is CASISLPPHIHTEAFF. The CDR3 DNA reads TGTGCCAGCATCTCATTACCGCCCCACATCCACACTGAAGCTTTCTTT.

The chain joins TRBV9 to TRBJ2-2; unclear D gene. The germline V gene encodes CDR1 SGDLS and CDR2 YYNGEE. The V and J ends lost 4 bases and 4 bases respectively, with 14 bases between them. This CDR3 region has 15 residues. Here the CDR3 reads CASSFPSGPTGELFF. The DNA for the CDR3 is TGTGCCAGCAGCTTCCCCTCGGGTCCCACCGGGGAGCTGTTTTTT. The variable domain in full, completed from reference TRBV9 and TRBJ2-2, reads DSGVTQTPKHLITATGQRVTLRCSPRSGDLSVYWYQQSLDQGLQFLIQYYNGEERAKGNILERFSAQQFPDLHSELNLSSLELGDSALYFCASSFPSGPTGELFFGEGSRLTVL.

This chain connects TRBV18 to TRBJ2-3; TRBD1 agrees at 9 bases. V trimming: 4 bases; J trimming: 3 bases; junction bases outside the gene matches: 2. Germline loops: CDR1 KGHSH, CDR2 LQKENI. The CDR3 has 14 amino acids. For the CDR3, the DNA is TGTGCCAGCTCACGGACAGGGGAAACAGATACGCAGTATTTT. This translates into CASSRTGETDTQYF.

The chain employs TRBV19 and TRBJ2-4, with 12 bases aligning to TRBD1. The CDR3 consists of 14 residues. J was trimmed by 6 bases and V by 9 bases; bases with no gene match: 6. Per the germline V gene, CDR1 is LNHDA and CDR2 is SQIVND (reference sequence). CDR3 protein: CASAGTGGRNIQYF. The CDR3 region has the DNA TGTGCCAGCGCCGGGACAGGGGGCAGAAACATTCAGTACTTC. Together with reference TRBV19 and TRBJ2-4, the CDR3 gives the full variable domain: DGGITQSPKYLFRKEGQNVTLSCEQNLNHDAMYWYRQDPGQGLRLIYYSQIVNDFQKGDIAEGYSVSREKKESFPLTVTSAQKNPTAFYLCASAGTGGRNIQYFGAGTRLSVL.

V and J are TRBV7-2 and TRBJ1-6; a weak D match, TRBD1 (5 bases). V lost 8 bases, J lost 9 bases, and 14 bases lay in between. Per germline, CDR1 SGHTA and CDR2 FQGNSA. The CDR3 length is 13 residues. CDR3 protein: CASHRTFTSPLHF. Written as DNA, the CDR3 is TGTGCCAGCCACCGGACATTTACTTCACCCCTCCACTTT.

This clone was detected ten times or more. The chain recombines TRBV7-8 with TRBJ1-4; TRBD1 matches 12 bases. CDR3 size: 17 residues. Unmatched junction bases numbered 6, after V lost 4 bases and J lost 3 bases. The germline V gene has CDR1 SGHVS and CDR2 FQNEAQ. This CDR3 reads CASSSRDRGLANEKLFF. The DNA of the CDR3 is TGTGCCAGCAGCTCCCGGGACAGGGGGCTAGCTAATGAAAAACTGTTTTTT.

This chain connects TRBV7-2 to TRBJ2-4; 10 bases fit TRBD2. The CDR3 totals 14 residues. V lost 5 bases and J lost 4; bases outside the gene matches: 2. CDR1 and CDR2 from the germline V gene are SGHTA and FQGNSA. CDR3 in amino acids: CASSLSGGKNIQYF. CDR3 in DNA: TGTGCCAGCAGCCTTAGCGGGGGGAAAAACATTCAGTACTTC.

The V and J genes are TRBV21-1 and TRBJ1-2; the D call TRBD1 from the table was never checked on the DNA. TRBV21-1 has pseudogene status. The CDR3 is made up of 15 amino acids. Here the CDR3 DNA reads TGTGCCAGCAACCCAAATACAGGGGACAACTATGGCTACACCTTC. Translation gives CASNPNTGDNYGYTF.

This chain links TRBV6-1 with TRBJ2-7; D is possibly TRBD1 (6 bases). With 2 bases removed from V and 5 bases from J, the gap between germline ends came to 19 bases. CDR1 is MNHNS and CDR2 is SASEGT in the germline V gene. The length of the CDR3 is 16 residues. The CDR3 DNA reads as TGTGCCAGCAGTGAACTCGAGGGGGTGTTCGTGCACGAGCAGTACTTC. This translates into CASSELEGVFVHEQYF.

The rearrangement links TRBV6-5 to TRBJ1-1, with 8 bases aligning to TRBD1. This CDR3 spans 13 amino acids. The V segment lost 5 bases and the J segment 6 bases; nucleotides outside the gene matches: 5. The germline CDR1 and CDR2 sequences are MNHEY and SVGAGI. The CDR3 nucleotides are TGTGCCAGCAGTACCGACAGGGGATCTGAAGCTTTCTTT. Translated, it gives CASSTDRGSEAFF.

The rearrangement links TRBV28 to TRBJ1-1; D is unclear. The CDR3 covers 15 residues. Germline CDR1 reads MDHEN; CDR2 reads SYDVKM. V was shortened by 7 bases and J by 5 bases, with 20 bases between the two germline ends. The CDR3 bases are TGTGCCAGCACCCATAGAGGGCGGAGGAGTACTGAAGCTTTCTTT. This translates into CASTHRGRRSTEAFF.

This clone was observed a single time. The CDR3 coding sequence is TGTGCCAGCAGTACCGGACAGGGTAGCAATGAGCAGTTCTTC. Its protein product is CASSTGQGSNEQFF. V and J are TRBV2 and TRBJ2-1; 8 nucleotides match TRBD1. V gave up 5 bases and J gave up 6 bases; unmatched junction bases: 6. The CDR3 covers 14 residues. Germline CDR1 reads SNHLY; CDR2 reads FYNNEI.

CDR3 nucleotide sequence: TGTGCCAGTGCAGGGGGCAAGTTCAATCAGCCCCAGCATTTT. Amino acids: CASAGGKFNQPQHF. The rearrangement uses TRBV6-5 and TRBJ1-5, with 8 bases aligning to TRBD1. In germline, CDR1 is MNHEY, CDR2 SVGAGI. The CDR3 extends over 14 amino acids. Trimming cost V 9 bases and J 3 bases; bases outside gene matches: 7.

J is TRBJ2-3 and V is TRBV7-2; TRBD2 agrees at 10 bases. Germline-derived CDR1 and CDR2 are SGHTA and FQGNSA. With 4 bases clipped from V and 5 bases from J, the junction kept 15 bases outside the gene matches. The CDR3 length is 18 residues. In DNA form, the CDR3 reads TGTGCCAGCAGCTCCACGTTGATTCTAGCGGGAGAAAGAGATACGCAGTATTTT. Amino acid sequence: CASSSTLILAGERDTQYF.

The chain is built from TRBV5-4 and TRBJ1-6; 7 bases are a match to TRBD1. The CDR3 is 14 residues long. V was pared by 3 bases and J by 7 bases, with 4 bases of the junction left unmatched. Germline CDR1 and CDR2: SGHNT and YYREEE (reference sequence). The CDR3 region is CASSSQGPNSPLHF. The CDR3 nucleotides are TGTGCCAGCAGCTCACAGGGGCCAAATTCACCCCTCCACTTT.

This clone was observed once. The chain uses TRBV5-1 and TRBJ2-7; TRBD1 matches at 9 bases. The CDR3 totals 18 residues. The germline gives CDR1 SGHRS, CDR2 YFSETQ. The J segment lost 7 bases and the V segment lost 5 bases, leaving 22 bases of the junction unmatched. CDR3: CASRQGNPGQGRTSEQYF. The CDR3 DNA reads TGCGCCAGCAGACAGGGGAACCCGGGACAGGGAAGGACGTCTGAGCAGTACTTC.

The chain employs TRBV15 and TRBJ1-1, with a weak D call TRBD1 (5 bases). Trimming removed 5 bases from V and 8 bases from J, with 15 bases in between. The length of the CDR3 is 13 residues. CDR1 and CDR2 from the germline V gene are LNHNV and YYDKDF (reference sequence). CDR3 protein: CATSELLGLEAFF. The CDR3 bases are TGTGCCACCAGCGAGCTGTTGGGACTCGAAGCTTTCTTT.

The rearrangement links TRBV7-2 to TRBJ2-1, with a possible D match to TRBD2 (6 bases). Germline-derived CDR1 and CDR2 are SGHTA and FQGNSA. V lost 2 bases to trimming and J lost 4 bases, with 12 bases between them. The CDR3 totals 15 residues. CDR3 DNA: TGTGCCAGCAGCTTAAACCGGGGGACGTACAATGAGCAGTTCTTC. The encoded protein is CASSLNRGTYNEQFF. The entire variable domain, with the rest obtained from reference TRBV7-2 and TRBJ2-1, is as follows: GAGVSQSPSNKVTEKGKDVELRCDPISGHTALYWYRQSLGQGLEFLIYFQGNSAPDKSGLPSDRFSAERTGGSVSTLTIQRTQQEDSAVYLCASSLNRGTYNEQFFGPGTRLTVL.